This TCR beta chain was found in a study of OX40 agonist ivuxolimab in advanced cancers. Whole-study context: Dose-escalation cases comprised hepatocellular carcinoma, melanoma, renal cell or head and neck cancer. Enrollees could have had prior anti-PD-1, anti-PD-L1 or anti-CTLA-4 therapy, which approximately 38% had received.

This CDR3 contains 15 residues. V lost 4 bases to trimming and J lost 5 bases; unmatched junction nucleotides: 11. Germline V lookup: CDR1 GTSNPN, CDR2 SVGIG (reference sequence). The study, taken as a whole, reports: Antigen specificity of clonally expanded peripheral T cells was not established.

This clone appeared once. Antigen unknown. Patients who had autoimmune disease history or got systemic immunosuppression were left out. Assay used: immunoSEQ multiplex PCR; TCRdb lists only in-frame clones, some missing. The table includes some 95,000 clones, approximately 86% detected once. The source of this sequence is an adult with an advanced solid tumor such as melanoma, head and neck, liver or kidney cancer. The genes are TRBV30 and TRBJ1-1, with TRBD1 identical over 9 bases. Sequenced material: CD4+ or CD8+ T cells sorted from blood, taken in a trial of the OX40 agonist ivuxolimab. The DNA for the CDR3 is TGTGCCTGGACCCGAGGGGGACAGGGACGGACTGAAGCTTTCTTT. This sequence encodes CAWTRGGQGRTEAFF.